This T cell receptor beta chain stems from a study of CXCR3-negative and CXCR3-positive naive CD8 T cells. Broader study findings: Naive CXCR3-positive and CXCR3-negative cells shared similar TRBV-TRBJ usage, unlike memory cells.

Researchers prepared the TRB cDNA libraries using 5' RACE with UMI labels. TCRdb reworked the 5' RACE reads into one entry per CDR3 protein, no DNA. Here the sample table reports over 55,000 distinct CDR3 sequences. About this clonotype itself: Its antigen is still unknown.

Germline CDR1 reads SQVTM; CDR2 reads ANQGSEA. The CDR3 has 13 amino acids. This TCR was recovered from a human donor in good health. Some clones in this sample may be carry-over from other donors' samples. J is TRBJ2-7 and V is TRBV29-1; TCRdb proposes TRBD2, but this gene call is untestable without DNA. Source material: memory CD8+ T cells from blood. This CDR3 reads CSVETRGAYEQYF.